The text below deals with one T cell receptor (beta chain). Data came from immunoSEQ multiplex PCR; TCRdb stores just in-frame clones and leaves some out. The repertoire holds approximately 530,000 clones, with approximately 94% as singletons. This entry belongs to a study of shared clonotypes between healthy human individuals. The CDR3 covers 15 residues. CDR1 and CDR2 from the germline V gene are SNHLY and FYNNEI. V dropped 8 bases and J dropped 1; count of bases not matched to a gene: 11. Sequenced material: naive CD4+ T cells sorted from blood. Subset meaning: CD45RA+ positively selected. The TCR sequence derives from a young woman in good health. The V gene is TRBV2, the J gene TRBJ2-7; 7 bases match TRBD1. The DNA for the CDR3 is TGTGCCAGCTGCCGCTCCGGGGACAGTTCCTACGAGCAGTACTTC. It encodes CASCRSGDSSYEQYF.